This TCR beta chain stems from a study of T cells in Graves' hyperthyroidism and ophthalmopathy. Study-wide findings and caveats: The majority of expanded thyroid clonotypes above 0.001 also appeared in blood.

In the case of this clonotype: Its target is unknown.

Germline V CDR1 and CDR2: MDHEN, SYDVKM. The germline V and J ends were trimmed by 6 bases and 4 bases, with 15 bases remaining between them. CDR3 length equals 15 residues. Patients showing uncontrolled infection, other autoimmune disease, pregnancy or lactation were ineligible. RNA transcripts yielded amplified TCR beta CDR3 regions. Initially, a first-round RT-PCR of the TCR CDR3 employed the HTBI primer set. TCRdb called the multiplex PCR reads again in MiXCR, with one record for every CDR3 protein. The sample contains hundreds of thousands of distinct CDR3 sequences, over 15% of which appear only once.

Material: blood. This sequence was found in a woman younger than 30 with Graves' hyperthyroidism. This chain joins TRBV28 and TRBJ1-4; D is uncertain. The CDR3 DNA reads as TGTGCCAGCAGGCCCTCGAAAAGCCGTAATGAAAAACTGTTTTTT. This sequence encodes CASRPSKSRNEKLFF.